The 19 T cell receptor beta chains reported below all come from one sample, sequenced in a study of cytomegalovirus exposure and HLA in healthy donors. Researchers ran the PCR with 60 Vbeta and 13 Jbeta primers. Sequenced by immunoSEQ multiplex PCR; TCRdb stores in-frame clones only, minus some. This sample's table reports 60,000 or so clones. The sample taken for sequencing was PBMCs. The source of these receptors is a man aged 50-60 years in good health and CMV-seropositive.

V is TRBV28 and J is TRBJ1-1; TRBD1 might be the D (5 bases). Germline loops: CDR1 MDHEN, CDR2 SYDVKM. V lost 2 bases and J 5 bases, leaving 15 bases between the germline ends. The CDR3 contains 15 residues. In DNA, the CDR3 is TGTGCCAGCAGTTTAAGTGAAGGGGCGAGTACTGAAGCTTTCTTT. Protein: CASSLSEGASTEAFF. Using reference TRBV28 and TRBJ1-1 for the parts outside the CDR3, the full variable domain is DVKVTQSSRYLVKRTGEKVFLECVQDMDHENMFWYRQDPGLGLRLIYFSYDVKMKEKGDIPEGYSVSREKKERFSLILESASTNQTSMYLCASSLSEGASTEAFFGQGTRLTVV.

The genes are TRBV7-9 and TRBJ2-2; TRBD2 matches 9 bases. The CDR3 runs to 16 residues. Germline CDR1 reads SEHNR; CDR2 reads FQNEAQ (reference sequence). The V and J ends lost 5 bases and 4 bases, in that order; junction bases with no gene match: 8. The DNA of the CDR3 is TGTGCCAGCAGCCCTCAGACTAGCGGACTCACCGGGGAGCTGTTTTTT. Translating gives CASSPQTSGLTGELFF.

The chain links TRBV15 to TRBJ1-5; TRBD1 matches 9 bases. The CDR3 runs to 15 residues. CDR1 and CDR2 from the germline V gene are LNHNV and YYDKDF (reference sequence). The V segment lost 7 bases and the J segment 9 bases; nucleotides outside the gene matches: 13. In nucleotides, the CDR3 is TGTGCCACCACAGCCTGGGACAGGGCCGTGATGCCCCAGCATTTT. It yields the protein CATTAWDRAVMPQHF.

The chain employs TRBV19 and TRBJ2-7, with 10 bases identical to TRBD2. There are 14 residues in the CDR3. The V gene's germline CDR1 is LNHDA and CDR2 SQIVND (reference sequence). V lost 2 bases and J lost 9; bases outside the gene matches: 7. The CDR3 protein is CASSITSGKGVQYF. The CDR3 DNA reads TGTGCCAGTAGTATAACTAGCGGGAAGGGTGTGCAGTACTTC.

The J gene is TRBJ2-3, the V gene TRBV11-3, with 14 bases lining up with TRBD2. The CDR3 has 16 amino acids. J gave up 5 bases and V 4 bases, and 5 bases lay outside the gene matches. Germline assignment: CDR1 SGHNT and CDR2 YENEEA. The CDR3 region is CASSSGTSGGQDTQYF. The CDR3 region has the DNA TGTGCCAGCAGCTCAGGGACTAGCGGGGGTCAAGATACGCAGTATTTT.

V is TRBV6-5 and J is TRBJ1-2; D gene unclear. The CDR3 is 14 residues long. Trimming took off 8 bases at V and 4 bases at J, with 17 bases between the two ends. In germline, CDR1 is MNHEY, CDR2 SVGAGI. The CDR3 nucleotides read TGTGCCAGCGCTGAGGCTAGAACTCGCTATGGCTACACCTTC. It is translated as CASAEARTRYGYTF.

The chain employs TRBV11-2 and TRBJ2-1; a weak D match, TRBD2 (5 bases). This CDR3 is built from 12 residues. Germline V gene data show CDR1 as SGHAT and CDR2 as FQNNGV. The V end was cut by 4 bases, the J end by 11 bases, with 12 bases between. CDR3 protein: CASSSDSGQQFF. The DNA for the CDR3 is TGTGCCAGCAGCTCGGACTCAGGCCAGCAGTTCTTC.

The V and J genes are TRBV2 and TRBJ1-5; 8 nucleotides line up with TRBD1. The CDR3 is 15 amino acids. The trim removed 6 bases at V and 9 bases at J, leaving 13 bases unmatched. The V gene's germline CDR1 is SNHLY and CDR2 FYNNEI. CDR3 nucleotide sequence: TGTGCCAGCAGCGCACAGGGGGGGTCCAGTCCGCCCCAGCATTTT. It codes for CASSAQGGSSPPQHF.

The V gene is TRBV7-2, the J gene TRBJ1-2; D is perhaps TRBD1 (5 bases). Germline V CDR1 and CDR2: SGHTA, FQGNSA. The CDR3 has 13 amino acids. V was cut by 3 bases and J by 5 bases, with 10 bases left in between. The CDR3 sequence: CASSFAGDYGYTF. For the CDR3, the DNA is TGTGCCAGCAGCTTCGCGGGGGATTATGGCTACACCTTC.

The chain couples TRBV19 to TRBJ1-2, with 8 nucleotides matching TRBD1. From germline, CDR1 is LNHDA and CDR2 SQIVND (reference sequence). V dropped 7 bases and J dropped 7; count of bases not matched to a gene: 5. The CDR3 covers 12 residues. The DNA for the CDR3 is TGTGCCAGTATGGCAGGGGGCGTTGGCTACACCTTC. Translating it yields CASMAGGVGYTF.

This chain links TRBV5-1 with TRBJ2-7, with 8 positions matching TRBD2. Germline V gene lookup returns CDR1 SGHRS and CDR2 YFSETQ. Germline trimming cut 4 bases from V and 6 bases from J; bases unmatched to any gene: 12. CDR3 length: 15 residues. The DNA of the CDR3 is TGCGCCAGCAGCGTGACTAGCGATCGCTCGGGCGAGCAGTACTTC. Translating gives CASSVTSDRSGEQYF.

The rearrangement joins TRBV6-6 to TRBJ1-2, with 9 bases lining up with TRBD1. V was clipped by 7 bases and J by 6 bases; unmatched bases: 3. This CDR3 has 12 amino acids. Germline CDR1 reads MNHNY; CDR2 reads SVGAGI (reference sequence). The CDR3 coding sequence is TGTGCCAGCACCAGGACAGGGGATGGCTACACCTTC. Translation: CASTRTGDGYTF.

The J gene is TRBJ1-5, the V gene TRBV19; TRBD1 aligns across 9 bases. The CDR3 has 14 residues. CDR1 LNHDA and CDR2 SQIVND come from the germline V gene (reference sequence). V was pared by 3 bases and J by 5 bases, with 2 bases of the junction left unmatched. The DNA for the CDR3 is TGTGCCAGTAGTATGGGACAGGGAGATCAGCCCCAGCATTTT. Its translation: CASSMGQGDQPQHF.

This sequence joins TRBV7-9 and TRBJ2-3, with 9 nucleotides matching TRBD1. CDR3 length: 14 amino acids. Germline loops: CDR1 SEHNR, CDR2 FQNEAQ (reference sequence). With 5 bases clipped from V and 2 bases from J, the junction kept 2 bases outside the gene matches. The CDR3 DNA reads as TGTGCCAGCAGCGACAGGGGGAACACAGATACGCAGTATTTT. Translation gives CASSDRGNTDTQYF.

V and J are TRBV9 and TRBJ2-1; TRBD2 matches 9 bases. CDR1 is SGDLS and CDR2 is YYNGEE in the germline V gene. Germline trimming cut 0 bases from V and 9 bases from J; bases unmatched to any gene: 13. This CDR3 has 17 amino acids. CDR3 nucleotides: TGTGCCAGCAGCGTAGGAAATAGCGGGGGCATCGGTAGTGAGCAGTTCTTC. The encoded protein is CASSVGNSGGIGSEQFF.

The rearrangement uses TRBV4-2 and TRBJ1-6; 9 bases align to TRBD1. This CDR3 spans 15 amino acids. V shed 0 bases, J shed 9 bases, and the junction held 3 bases outside the gene matches. From germline, CDR1 is LGHNA and CDR2 YNFKEQ. CDR3 nucleotides: TGTGCCAGCAGCCAAGAAACAGGGGGCAGTTCACCCCTCCACTTT. It translates to CASSQETGGSSPLHF.

The rearrangement uses TRBV13 and TRBJ1-1; D possibly corresponds to TRBD1 (5 bases). V was trimmed by 2 bases and J by 3 bases, leaving 22 bases between them. Germline loops: CDR1 PRHDT, CDR2 FYEKMQ (reference sequence). This CDR3 comprises 18 residues. In DNA form, the CDR3 reads TGTGCCAGCAGCTTAAAGCGGCACGGCAGGTCGGGGGACACTGAAGCTTTCTTT. This codes for CASSLKRHGRSGDTEAFF. Together with reference TRBV13 and TRBJ1-1, the CDR3 gives the full variable domain: AAGVIQSPRHLIKEKRETATLKCYPIPRHDTVYWYQQGPGQDPQFLISFYEKMQSDKGSIPDRFSAQQFSDYHSELNMSSLELGDSALYFCASSLKRHGRSGDTEAFFGQGTRLTVV.

The chain uses TRBV12-5 and TRBJ1-1; no firm D call. Germline V gives CDR1 LGHNT, CDR2 FRNRAP. This CDR3 comprises 13 residues. Trimming removed 5 bases from V and 7 bases from J, with 14 bases in between. The chain's CDR3 is CASGLALSVEAFF. DNA of the CDR3: TGTGCTAGTGGTCTGGCCCTTTCGGTTGAAGCTTTCTTT.

V gene TRBV13 combines with J gene TRBJ2-3, with TRBD2 matching 8 bases. The CDR3 has 16 amino acids. The trim removed 4 bases at V and 4 bases at J, leaving 10 bases unmatched. The germline CDR1 and CDR2 sequences are PRHDT and FYEKMQ (reference sequence). The CDR3 sequence: CASSSRVAGSADTQYF. The CDR3 coding sequence is TGTGCCAGCAGCTCTCGGGTAGCGGGATCAGCAGATACGCAGTATTTT.